These T cell receptor beta chains were read from a single sample in a study of blood T cell repertoires in COVID-19. This table comes from immunoSEQ multiplex PCR, and its TCRdb copy is limited to in-frame clones, with some not included. The sample shows some 330,000 clones, 85% to 90% of them seen only once. Material for sequencing was PBMCs or T cells enriched from blood (not recorded which). Receptor source: a man aged 25 to 45 who had recovered from COVID-19. Each CDR3 is given with its conserved first and last residue. A D gene is named only where the DNA matches it firmly. The listing skips clone size in some rows; elsewhere it reads once, few, many or a size class.

cdr3_aa,cdr3_nt,d_call,j_call,v_call,clone_size
CASSLIPSPGGTDTQYF,TGTGCCAGCAGTTTAATCCCTAGCCCGGGGGGCACAGATACGCAGTATTTT,.,TRBJ2-3,TRBV28,.
CASSGRDSTNTEAFF,TGTGCCAGCAGCGGACGGGACTCGACGAACACTGAAGCTTTCTTT,.,TRBJ1-1,TRBV7-8,.
CASQRLAGLTYEQYF,TGCGCCAGCCAAAGACTAGCGGGCCTAACCTACGAGCAGTACTTC,TRBD2,TRBJ2-7,TRBV4-1,.
CASSPFGGARGETQYF,TGTGCCAGCTCACCATTTGGAGGGGCCCGGGGAGAGACCCAGTACTTC,.,TRBJ2-5,TRBV18,.
CASSAAGYEQYF,TGTGCCAGCAGCGCAGCGGGATACGAGCAGTACTTC,TRBD2,TRBJ2-7,TRBV4-2,.
CASSPGTPTNEKLFF,TGCGCCAGCAGCCCGGGGACTCCAACTAATGAAAAACTGTTTTTT,.,TRBJ1-4,TRBV5-1,.
CASSELRTSGYNEQFF,TGTGCCAGCAGTGAATTAAGGACTAGCGGTTACAATGAGCAGTTCTTC,TRBD2,TRBJ2-1,TRBV6-1,.
CASRRTPSGNTIYF,TGTGCCAGCAGACGGACACCTTCTGGAAACACCATATATTTT,.,TRBJ1-3,TRBV6-5,once
CASRTGGEQFF,TGTGCCAGCAGGACGGGTGGTGAGCAGTTCTTC,.,TRBJ2-1,TRBV6-5,.
CASSLGAKGASYEQYF,TGTGCCAGCAGTTTAGGCGCCAAGGGGGCCTCCTACGAGCAGTACTTC,TRBD1,TRBJ2-7,TRBV6-5,.
CASSADSLGEKLFF,TGTGCCAGCAGCGCGGACAGTCTAGGTGAAAAACTGTTTTTT,.,TRBJ1-4,TRBV9,.
CASSATSVLYSPLHF,TGTGCCAGCAGCGCAACGTCGGTTTTGTATTCACCCCTCCACTTT,.,TRBJ1-6,TRBV7-8,few
CASRLGTGPSWEYF,TGTGCCAGCAGACTCGGGACAGGCCCTAGTTGGGAGTACTTC,TRBD1,TRBJ2-7,TRBV28,once
CASSLASTRGWGTEAFF,TGTGCCAGCAGCTTAGCAAGTACACGGGGATGGGGCACTGAAGCTTTCTTT,.,TRBJ1-1,TRBV11-2,.
CASTPGGTGGAFYGYTF,TGTGCCAGTACCCCGGGGGGGACAGGGGGCGCCTTCTATGGCTACACCTTC,TRBD1,TRBJ1-2,TRBV19,once
CASTRSQGAGYTF,TGTGCCAGTACAAGATCACAGGGTGCCGGCTACACCTTC,.,TRBJ1-2,TRBV19,once
CASSVGVGRAYNEQFF,TGTGCCAGCAGTGTGGGAGTTGGGAGGGCCTACAATGAGCAGTTCTTC,TRBD2,TRBJ2-1,TRBV6-1,.
CASSPDRDWSPAFF,TGTGCCAGCAGCCCTGACAGGGATTGGTCTCCAGCTTTCTTT,TRBD1,TRBJ1-1,TRBV7-2,.
CASSLSGGANEQYF,TGTGCCAGCAGTCTCAGCGGGGGGGCTAACGAGCAGTACTTC,TRBD2,TRBJ2-7,TRBV27,once
CASSQSGQEYF,TGTGCCAGCAGCCAATCGGGACAGGAGTACTTC,TRBD1,TRBJ2-7,TRBV3-1/TRBV3-2,few
CASSHMTTRGEQYF,TGTGCCAGCAGCCATATGACCACCAGGGGAGAGCAGTACTTC,.,TRBJ2-7,TRBV3-1/TRBV3-2,once
CASRIGSNQPQHF,TGTGCCAGCAGAATCGGGAGCAATCAGCCCCAGCATTTT,.,TRBJ1-5,TRBV7-2,.